This T cell receptor beta chain was recovered during a study of T cell responses to AZD1222 COVID-19 vaccine. Study-wide findings and caveats: Mostly white British, mostly female donors; authors suggested clonal diversity may be underestimated. Scientists sampled the repertoires only once the peak T cell response had passed.

As to this clone: The antigen is undetermined.

Trimming cost V 6 bases and J 7 bases; bases outside gene matches: 12. The CDR3 covers 14 residues. Germline V CDR1 and CDR2: SQVTM, ANQGSEA. Produced via immunoSEQ multiplex PCR; TCRdb's table is partial and in-frame only. This sample carries 95,000 to 150,000 clones, approximately 92% of them seen once, and the ten largest clones take roughly 7.9%. Analysis merged second doses at about 4 or about 12 weeks. The chain links TRBV29-1 to TRBJ2-1, with 7 bases that match TRBD1. The receptor was isolated from an adult who received the AZD1222 COVID-19 vaccine. Sequenced material: peripheral blood, taken 28 days after the second AZD1222 dose. The CDR3 DNA is TGCAGCGTCCGACCGGACAGGTTAGCGAATGAGCAGTTCTTC. Amino acid sequence: CSVRPDRLANEQFF.